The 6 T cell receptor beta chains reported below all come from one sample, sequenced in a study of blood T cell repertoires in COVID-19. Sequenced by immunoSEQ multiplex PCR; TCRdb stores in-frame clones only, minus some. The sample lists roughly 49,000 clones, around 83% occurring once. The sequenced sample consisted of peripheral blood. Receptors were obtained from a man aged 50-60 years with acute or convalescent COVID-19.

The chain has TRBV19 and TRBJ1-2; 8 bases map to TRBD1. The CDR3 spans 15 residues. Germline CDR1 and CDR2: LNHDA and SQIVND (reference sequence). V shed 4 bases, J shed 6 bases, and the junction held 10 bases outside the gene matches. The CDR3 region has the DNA TGTGCCAGTAGTACCGGACAGGGCTTACCTAATGGCTACACCTTC. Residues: CASSTGQGLPNGYTF.

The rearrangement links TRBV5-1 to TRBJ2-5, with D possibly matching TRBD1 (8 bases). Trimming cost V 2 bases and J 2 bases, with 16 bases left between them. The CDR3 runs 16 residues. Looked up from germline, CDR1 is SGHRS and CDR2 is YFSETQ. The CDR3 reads CASSFDRGGGQETQYF. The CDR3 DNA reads TGCGCCAGCAGCTTCGACAGGGGCGGGGGACAAGAGACCCAGTACTTC.

CDR3 amino acids: CASSPRGVSNQPQHF. The CDR3 bases are TGTGCCAGCAGCCCCAGGGGAGTTAGCAATCAGCCCCAGCATTTT. This rearrangement joins TRBV3-1 (or the pseudogene TRBV3-2) to TRBJ1-5, with D possibly being TRBD1 (6 bases). In germline, CDR1 is LGHDT, CDR2 YNNKEL (reference sequence). The CDR3 extends over 15 amino acids. V was shortened by 4 bases and J by 0 bases, with 10 bases between the two germline ends.

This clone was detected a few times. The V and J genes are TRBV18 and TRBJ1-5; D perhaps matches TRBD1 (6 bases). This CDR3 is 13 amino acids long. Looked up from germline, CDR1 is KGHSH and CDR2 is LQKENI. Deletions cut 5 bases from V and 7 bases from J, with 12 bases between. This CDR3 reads CASSTGREQPQHF. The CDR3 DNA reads TGTGCCAGCTCAACAGGGAGGGAGCAGCCCCAGCATTTT.

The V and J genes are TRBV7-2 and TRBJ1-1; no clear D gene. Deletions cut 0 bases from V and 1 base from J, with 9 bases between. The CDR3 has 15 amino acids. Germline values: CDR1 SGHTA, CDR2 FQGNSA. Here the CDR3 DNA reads TGTGCCAGCAGCTTAGCAGGGAGAAGGAACACTGAAGCTTTCTTT. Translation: CASSLAGRRNTEAFF.

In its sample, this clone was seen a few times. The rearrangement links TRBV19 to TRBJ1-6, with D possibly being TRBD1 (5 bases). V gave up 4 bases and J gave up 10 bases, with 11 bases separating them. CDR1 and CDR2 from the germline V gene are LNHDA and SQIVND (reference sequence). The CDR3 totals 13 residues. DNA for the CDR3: TGTGCCAGTAGTACCTCGGGGGGATCACCCCTCCACTTT. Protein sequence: CASSTSGGSPLHF.